The text below deals with one T cell receptor (beta chain). This clonotype has a handful of counts. Its antigen is unknown. Base qualities are missing; no much larger clone stands one base away. This sample was taken from a study of early T cells in non-severe SARS-CoV-2 infection (dated by TCRdb to the early 2020s). In the study overall: TCR sequencing used bulk RNA from unsorted whole blood, so alpha and beta chains could not be paired.

Library construction relied on 5' RACE. For sequencing, a NextSeq 500 was employed. The TCR library protocol attached unique molecular identifiers to individual cDNA molecules to correct for sequencing error and PCR bias. Both TCR alpha and beta chains were sequenced, and tight co-correlation was observed between alpha and beta sequence abundances in each sample. In the source study's methods: Decombinator V4 was used to annotate TCR sequences for V gene, J gene and CDR3. Expanded TCRs were defined as changing significantly between any two time points under a Poisson model with p below 0.0001. TCR abundances were normalised to the total number of TCRs sequenced per sample and expressed as counts per million. MAIT TCRs were defined by TRAV1-2 paired with TRAJ12, TRAJ20 or TRAJ33, and iNKT TCRs by TRAV10 paired with TRAJ18. A search of VDJdb, accessed on 1 November 2021, was run for TCRs annotated to CMV, EBV and SARS-CoV-2, with TCRs annotated for multiple antigens excluded. TCRdb trimmed the raw reads at Q25, called clones with MiXCR and kept productive beta chains. Rows with one shared CDR3 protein collapse into an entry with the most common genes and DNA. The V and J calls here are based on TCRdb, not the publication. The sample table lists about 56,000 distinct CDR3 sequences, around 15% of them with a count of one. The leading ten clones occupy about 4% of the sample.

Beyond this particular receptor, the publication reports: VDJdb matching was skewed toward anti-spike CD8 responses and likely underestimated virus-specific expansions by missing private and CD4 specificities.

From cysteine to phenylalanine, the CDR3 is 13 amino acids long. Only the CDR3 portion is preserved as DNA: 39 bases, with reading frame beginning at the first base. Trimming at the junction amounts to 3 bases on V and 8 bases on J, and the germline ends lie 10 bases apart. The germline V gene encodes CDR1 KGHSH and CDR2 LQKENI. The study was a case-control design nested within a healthcare worker cohort in London, UK, with weekly nasopharyngeal swab PCR tests and blood sampling. Healthcare workers were recruited during the week of the UK lockdown, between 23 and 31 March 2020, and followed weekly for up to about 16 weeks.

Here the sequenced sample was whole blood, taken at baseline. The sequence was collected from an adult who was a healthcare worker with PCR-confirmed SARS-CoV-2 infection or an uninfected control (not recorded which). This receptor chain uses TRBV18 and TRBJ1-4; the D gene is unclear. The CDR3 region reads CASSPSLLEKLFF. DNA sequence: TGTGCCAGCTCACCCTCCCTTCTCGAAAAACTGTTTTTT.